The text below deals with one T cell receptor (beta chain). These data originate in a study of blood T cell repertoires in COVID-19. For the study at large: Material from acute and convalescent COVID-19 was sourced from the United States, Italy and Spain.

TCRdb's table, derived via immunoSEQ multiplex PCR, lists solely in-frame clones and lacks some. The table has around 240,000 clones, about 90% seen once. CDR3 length: 17 residues. With V trimmed by 3 bases and J by 3 bases, 11 bases remained unmatched. Germline CDR1 reads KGHSH; CDR2 reads LQKENI. This study enrolled people aged roughly 18 to 89 from around 26 US geographic areas. This TCR was sampled from a human donor in a cohort exposed to, infected with or recovered from COVID-19 (not recorded which). The donor label of this sample is uncertain. The J gene is TRBJ2-1, the V gene TRBV18, with 7 nucleotides matching TRBD1. Sequences were obtained from PBMCs or T cells enriched from blood (not recorded which). CDR3 nucleotides: TGTGCCAGCTCACCGCTTCCCGGGACAGAGATCTACAATGAGCAGTTCTTC. Its protein is CASSPLPGTEIYNEQFF.